The clone carrying this TCR beta chain was seen just once. This CDR3 contains 15 residues. Germline V lookup: CDR1 MNHEY, CDR2 SVGAGI. V lost 8 bases, J lost 1 base, and 9 bases stayed unmatched. This entry comes from a study of OX40 agonist ivuxolimab in advanced cancers. Assay: immunoSEQ multiplex PCR; the TCRdb copy retains only in-frame clones and omits some. The data hold about 87,000 clones, with about 86% observed a single time. Exclusion of a patient followed from autoimmune disease history or systemic immunosuppression. V is TRBV6-5 and J is TRBJ2-7; 9 bases map to TRBD1. This receptor was identified in an adult with an advanced solid tumor such as melanoma, head and neck, liver or kidney cancer. The source material was CD4+ or CD8+ T cells sorted from blood, sampled in a trial of the OX40 agonist ivuxolimab. Here the CDR3 reads CASGSGTGFSYEQYF. The CDR3 DNA reads TGTGCCAGCGGGTCCGGGACAGGGTTTTCCTACGAGCAGTACTTC.